The rows below give T cell receptor beta chains drawn from one sample of a study of OX40 agonist ivuxolimab in advanced cancers. TCRdb keeps only in-frame clones here, not all; method: immunoSEQ multiplex PCR. This sample yields tens of thousands of clones, of which around 92% are seen a single time; 7% to 9.5% belongs to the top ten. This sample comprised CD4+ or CD8+ T cells sorted from blood, obtained in a trial of the OX40 agonist ivuxolimab. The receptors come from an adult with an advanced solid tumor such as melanoma, head and neck, liver or kidney cancer. Each CDR3 is given with its conserved first and last residue. A D gene is named only where the DNA matches it firmly. Rows give clone size only sometimes, using once, few, many, or a class for an expanded clone.

DNA: TGTGCCAGCAGCCAACCTGGAGCGGGGGCCTACAATGAGCAGTTCTTC; CDR3: CASSQPGAGAYNEQFF; V: TRBV14; J: TRBJ2-1; size: .; length: 16; D: TRBD2
DNA: TGTGCTAGTGGCCCCAGGGATCCCGAGCAGTACTTC; CDR3: CASGPRDPEQYF; V: TRBV12-5; J: TRBJ2-7; size: .; length: 12; D: .
DNA: TGTGCCACCCAGACAGCCGCCTATGGCTACACCTTC; CDR3: CATQTAAYGYTF; V: TRBV10-3; J: TRBJ1-2; size: .; length: 12; D: .
DNA: TGCGCCAGCAGCTTGGGGAACATGAACACTGAAGCTTTCTTT; CDR3: CASSLGNMNTEAFF; V: TRBV5-1; J: TRBJ1-1; size: .; length: 14; D: .
DNA: TGTGCCAGCAATGGATGGTCCGGGACAGGGAGCGAAGATATGGGGATAACCTATGGCTACACCTTC; CDR3: CASNGWSGTGSEDMGITYGYTF; V: TRBV2; J: TRBJ1-2; size: .; length: 22; D: TRBD1
DNA: TGTGCCTGGAGTTTAACAGGGTTCTGGGAGACCCAGTACTTC; CDR3: CAWSLTGFWETQYF; V: TRBV30; J: TRBJ2-5; size: once; length: 14; D: .
DNA: TGTGCCAGCAGCCAAGGACAAGCCTCTAGTGAAAAACTGTTTTTT; CDR3: CASSQGQASSEKLFF; V: TRBV5-8; J: TRBJ1-4; size: .; length: 15; D: .
DNA: TGTGCCAGCAGGGGCAGAAACACTGAAGCTTTCTTT; CDR3: CASRGRNTEAFF; V: TRBV9; J: TRBJ1-1; size: .; length: 12; D: .
DNA: TGTGCCAGCAGACCAGGGCGGGGATTAGGATACGAGCAGTACTTC; CDR3: CASRPGRGLGYEQYF; V: TRBV6-5; J: TRBJ2-7; size: .; length: 15; D: .
DNA: TGTGCCAGCAGCTTAGGCAGGGAACCCGGGGAGCTGTTTTTT; CDR3: CASSLGREPGELFF; V: TRBV11-2; J: TRBJ2-2; size: .; length: 14; D: .
DNA: TGTGCCAGCAGCTTCTCCCCCCTGGGCTCCTACAATGAGCAGTTCTTC; CDR3: CASSFSPLGSYNEQFF; V: TRBV7-9; J: TRBJ2-1; size: .; length: 16; D: .
DNA: TGTGCCAGCGCTAGCTTTGCTGAGCAGTTCTTC; CDR3: CASASFAEQFF; V: TRBV9; J: TRBJ2-1; size: .; length: 11; D: .
DNA: TGCGCCAGCAGCCAAGAGCAGGGGGGCAAGGACAATGAGCAGTTCTTC; CDR3: CASSQEQGGKDNEQFF; V: TRBV4-1; J: TRBJ2-1; size: .; length: 16; D: .
DNA: TGTGCCACCAGCAGAGTCCCCCTCCAAAATTCACCCCTCCACTTT; CDR3: CATSRVPLQNSPLHF; V: TRBV15; J: TRBJ1-6; size: few; length: 15; D: .
DNA: TGTGCCAGTAGTATAGGGAAACAGGGTGAACCTGAAGCTTTCTTT; CDR3: CASSIGKQGEPEAFF; V: TRBV19; J: TRBJ1-1; size: .; length: 15; D: .
DNA: TGTGCCAGCGGCGGGGGGGCCTTTGATACGCAGTATTTT; CDR3: CASGGGAFDTQYF; V: TRBV25-1; J: TRBJ2-3; size: .; length: 13; D: TRBD2
DNA: TGCAGCGATGTGGGGGTACGGAATGGCTACACCTTC; CDR3: CSDVGVRNGYTF; V: TRBV29-1; J: TRBJ1-2; size: .; length: 12; D: .
DNA: TGTGCCAGCAGCTTAGGAACAAAGAAGCAGTACTTC; CDR3: CASSLGTKKQYF; V: TRBV11-3; J: TRBJ2-7; size: .; length: 12; D: .
DNA: TGTGCCAGCAGGAACCGGGACAGGGATTTCGGTGGCTACACCTTC; CDR3: CASRNRDRDFGGYTF; V: TRBV6-5; J: TRBJ1-2; size: .; length: 15; D: TRBD1
DNA: TGTGCCAGCAGCTTGGCGGGAGCGGGGGGCGTCTACAATGAGCAGTTCTTC; CDR3: CASSLAGAGGVYNEQFF; V: TRBV5-4; J: TRBJ2-1; size: .; length: 17; D: TRBD2
DNA: TGTGCCAGCAGTTACAGAGCCTCCTACGAGCAGTACTTC; CDR3: CASSYRASYEQYF; V: TRBV27; J: TRBJ2-7; size: .; length: 13; D: .
DNA: TGTGCCAGCAGCTCCACAGGGGGTTACTCCTACGAGCAGTACTTC; CDR3: CASSSTGGYSYEQYF; V: TRBV7-9; J: TRBJ2-7; size: .; length: 15; D: TRBD1
DNA: TGTGCCAGCAGCCGACGGGGGGCATCAACTAATGAAAAACTGTTTTTT; CDR3: CASSRRGASTNEKLFF; V: TRBV13; J: TRBJ1-4; size: .; length: 16; D: .
DNA: TGTGCCAGCACCCACGGGCAGACTAATGAAAAACTGTTTTTT; CDR3: CASTHGQTNEKLFF; V: TRBV5-6; J: TRBJ1-4; size: .; length: 14; D: .
DNA: TGTGCCTGCCTTCCCGGGACAGGGACAATCTATGGCTACACCTTC; CDR3: CACLPGTGTIYGYTF; V: TRBV19; J: TRBJ1-2; size: once; length: 15; D: TRBD1
DNA: TGTGCCAGCAGTGCCTTAGCGGGGGGACATGAGCAGTTCTTC; CDR3: CASSALAGGHEQFF; V: TRBV6-4; J: TRBJ2-1; size: .; length: 14; D: TRBD2
DNA: TGTGCCAGCAGCTCCCTAGGACAGGGCCAGCATGAGCAGTTCTTC; CDR3: CASSSLGQGQHEQFF; V: TRBV5-4; J: TRBJ2-1; size: .; length: 15; D: TRBD1
DNA: TGTGCCAGTTCCGGGACAGGACTCACTGAAGCTTTCTTT; CDR3: CASSGTGLTEAFF; V: TRBV19; J: TRBJ1-1; size: .; length: 13; D: TRBD1
DNA: TGCGCCAGCAGCCAAGAGATTTGGGGGACCCTGGGCACCGGGGAGCTGTTTTTT; CDR3: CASSQEIWGTLGTGELFF; V: TRBV4-3; J: TRBJ2-2; size: .; length: 18; D: .
DNA: TGTGCCAGCAGCCATGGGAATGAGCAGTTCTTC; CDR3: CASSHGNEQFF; V: TRBV14; J: TRBJ2-1; size: .; length: 11; D: .
DNA: TGTGCCAGCAGTTTCCCCGGGGCCTACGAGCAGTACTTC; CDR3: CASSFPGAYEQYF; V: TRBV27; J: TRBJ2-7; size: .; length: 13; D: .
DNA: TGCGCCAGCAGCCAAGTCGCTAGCGCTTACAATGAGCAGTTCTTC; CDR3: CASSQVASAYNEQFF; V: TRBV4-1; J: TRBJ2-1; size: once; length: 15; D: .
DNA: TGTGCCAGCAGCTTCATCACCCGTTCTCAAGAGACCCAGTACTTC; CDR3: CASSFITRSQETQYF; V: TRBV7-2; J: TRBJ2-5; size: .; length: 15; D: .
DNA: TGTGCCAGCAGCCAAGCTGGGACGGACCCCCTCCACTTT; CDR3: CASSQAGTDPLHF; V: TRBV4-2; J: TRBJ1-6; size: .; length: 13; D: .
DNA: TGCGCCAGCAGTGAGACCCCAGGGGCCACCGGTTCACCCCTCCACTTT; CDR3: CASSETPGATGSPLHF; V: TRBV10-1; J: TRBJ1-6; size: .; length: 16; D: .
DNA: TGTGCCAGCAGTAACTCAGGGAGCTCCTATAATTCACCCCTCCACTTT; CDR3: CASSNSGSSYNSPLHF; V: TRBV7-6; J: TRBJ1-6; size: .; length: 16; D: .
DNA: TGTGCCAGCAGCTCGAGTGTCGGAAGGGAGACCTACGAGCAGTACTTC; CDR3: CASSSSVGRETYEQYF; V: TRBV7-2; J: TRBJ2-7; size: .; length: 16; D: .
DNA: TGTGCCAGTAGTATGAAGTGGGAGAGCACTGAAGCTTTCTTT; CDR3: CASSMKWESTEAFF; V: TRBV19; J: TRBJ1-1; size: once; length: 14; D: .
DNA: TGTGCCAGCAGCCAAGGGGGGGGACAGGGGTACGGTGAGCAGTACTTC; CDR3: CASSQGGGQGYGEQYF; V: TRBV5-4; J: TRBJ2-7; size: .; length: 16; D: TRBD1
DNA: TGTGCCAGCAGTTTATCGGCAGGGCCTATGTATGGCTACACCTTC; CDR3: CASSLSAGPMYGYTF; V: TRBV27; J: TRBJ1-2; size: once; length: 15; D: .
DNA: TGCAGCGTTGATTTAAGCGCCATTCAGTACTTC; CDR3: CSVDLSAIQYF; V: TRBV29-1; J: TRBJ2-4; size: .; length: 11; D: .
DNA: TGTGCCAGCAGAGTAGGGCTGAACACTGAAGCTTTCTTT; CDR3: CASRVGLNTEAFF; V: TRBV6-5; J: TRBJ1-1; size: .; length: 13; D: .
DNA: TGCAGCGCCCGGACAGGGGAAATCTACGAGCAGTACTTC; CDR3: CSARTGEIYEQYF; V: TRBV29-1; J: TRBJ2-7; size: .; length: 13; D: TRBD1
DNA: TGTGCTAGCCTTCGACCCACCGGGGAGCTGTTTTTT; CDR3: CASLRPTGELFF; V: TRBV7-9; J: TRBJ2-2; size: .; length: 12; D: .
DNA: TGTGCCAGCAGCTTAGGGGGACAGGGGTCCCACTCTAACGAGCAGTACTTC; CDR3: CASSLGGQGSHSNEQYF; V: TRBV7-6; J: TRBJ2-7; size: .; length: 17; D: TRBD1
DNA: TGTGCCAGCAGCTTATCCTCAAACCCCCAGAACATTCAGTACTTC; CDR3: CASSLSSNPQNIQYF; V: TRBV11-2; J: TRBJ2-4; size: .; length: 15; D: .
DNA: TGTGCCAGCAGCTCGGGACAGCCTTACGAGCAGTACTTC; CDR3: CASSSGQPYEQYF; V: TRBV7-8; J: TRBJ2-7; size: .; length: 13; D: TRBD1
DNA: TGCGCCAGCAGCCAACTATCCCTGGGTAACTATGGCTACACCTTC; CDR3: CASSQLSLGNYGYTF; V: TRBV4-1; J: TRBJ1-2; size: .; length: 15; D: .